A single sample is the source of the 24 T cell receptor beta chains below, sequenced in a study of blood T cell repertoires in COVID-19 (TCRdb year 2020). Receptors were amplified or captured by the immunoSEQ multiplex PCR assay. TCRdb mirrors the immuneACCESS table, restricted to in-frame sequences. Some clones are absent from its copies; in checked studies, under half trace to an unresolved V gene, and the reason for the others is unknown. Across this sample there are more than 85,000 clones, with roughly 82% seen only once. In total, the top ten clones hold 7% to 9.5% of the sample. Sample: peripheral blood. The receptors derive from a woman of 80 years or more with active or convalescent COVID-19.

This chain joins TRBV19 and TRBJ2-5, with a tentative D call TRBD2 (6 bases). Germline loops: CDR1 LNHDA, CDR2 SQIVND (reference sequence). This CDR3 spans 15 amino acids. V lost 3 bases to trimming and J lost 4 bases, with 15 bases between them. CDR3 in DNA: TGTGCCAGTAGTATCGGAACTAGCCGGCGAGAGACCCAGTACTTC. Translation gives CASSIGTSRRETQYF.

The table lists this clone with a count of one. The rearrangement links TRBV28 to TRBJ1-1, with 8 nucleotides matching TRBD1. V lost 2 bases to trimming and J lost 11 bases; unmatched junction nucleotides: 7. The CDR3 runs to 13 residues. CDR1 and CDR2 from the germline V gene are MDHEN and SYDVKM. The CDR3 region is CASSLGRGRYAFF. In DNA, the CDR3 is TGTGCCAGCAGTTTAGGCAGGGGGCGGTATGCTTTCTTT.

This rearrangement joins TRBV15 to TRBJ1-5; D gene ambiguous. Germline CDR1 reads LNHNV; CDR2 reads YYDKDF (reference sequence). There are 16 residues in the CDR3. Trimming took 5 bases from V and 0 from J, leaving 14 bases between them. The CDR3 nucleotides read TGTGCCACCAGCGACTCCCAACAATATAGCAATCAGCCCCAGCATTTT. It encodes CATSDSQQYSNQPQHF.

V and J are TRBV10-2 and TRBJ2-5, with 7 bases lining up with TRBD2. The CDR3 consists of 15 residues. The V segment lost 6 bases and the J segment 3 bases; nucleotides outside the gene matches: 10. The germline gives CDR1 WSHSY, CDR2 SAAADI. The CDR3 reads CASRPRGSLEETQYF. The DNA of the CDR3 is TGCGCCAGCAGACCTCGCGGGAGTCTGGAAGAGACCCAGTACTTC.

This chain links TRBV2 with TRBJ2-3; D unresolved. The ends were cut back, 6 bases at V and 1 base at J, with 8 bases in the middle. The CDR3 length is 13 residues. Germline CDR1 and CDR2: SNHLY and FYNNEI. The CDR3 DNA follows: TGTGCCAGCAGCCCCACGGGCACAGATACGCAGTATTTT. It is translated as CASSPTGTDTQYF.

This clone showed up just once. J is TRBJ1-2 and V is TRBV3-1 (or the pseudogene TRBV3-2), with 8 positions matching TRBD1. The CDR3 contains 15 residues. Germline V gene lookup returns CDR1 LGHDT and CDR2 YNNKEL (reference sequence). J lost 7 bases, V lost 0 bases, and 7 bases had no gene match. CDR3 region: CASSQDGQGAVGYTF. The CDR3 coding sequence is TGTGCCAGCAGCCAAGACGGGCAGGGGGCAGTTGGCTACACCTTC.

The gene calls are TRBV9 and TRBJ2-3; TRBD2 might be the D (6 bases). The CDR3 is 15 residues long. Germline assignment: CDR1 SGDLS and CDR2 YYNGEE. V gave up 2 bases and J gave up 5 bases, with 15 bases separating them. CDR3 residues: CASSVQGGPGDTQYF. In DNA form, the CDR3 reads TGTGCCAGCAGCGTCCAAGGAGGGCCTGGAGATACGCAGTATTTT.

The V and J genes are TRBV27 and TRBJ2-2, with 8 nucleotides matching TRBD2. The CDR3 loop spans 13 amino acids. The V segment lost 4 bases and the J segment 6 bases; nucleotides outside the gene matches: 1. CDR1 is MNHEY, CDR2 SMNVEV, per germline (reference sequence). In DNA form, the CDR3 reads TGTGCCAGCAGTTGGACTAGCCCCGGGGAGCTGTTTTTT. Protein sequence: CASSWTSPGELFF.

V is TRBV9 and J is TRBJ2-2; 9 bases agree with TRBD2. J was trimmed by 7 bases and V by 1 base; bases with no gene match: 11. Germline CDR1 is SGDLS and CDR2 is YYNGEE. The CDR3 contains 17 residues. CDR3 residues: CASSVSPRGRASGELFF. The CDR3 bases are TGTGCCAGCAGCGTAAGCCCCCGCGGGAGGGCTAGCGGGGAGCTGTTTTTT.

The rearrangement links TRBV28 to TRBJ2-7; 13 bases are a match to TRBD2. This CDR3 is 17 amino acids long. Germline assignment: CDR1 MDHEN and CDR2 SYDVKM. Trimming at V came to 4 bases and at J to 2 bases, leaving 8 bases not matched to a gene. This chain's CDR3 is CASSSQLAGGPAYEQYF. The CDR3 DNA reads TGTGCCAGCAGTTCTCAACTAGCGGGAGGGCCAGCCTACGAGCAGTACTTC.

This chain links TRBV3-1 (or the pseudogene TRBV3-2) with TRBJ2-1; 7 bases map to TRBD2. Per germline, CDR1 LGHDT and CDR2 YNNKEL (reference sequence). Germline trimming cut 2 bases from V and 4 bases from J; bases unmatched to any gene: 5. The CDR3 has 15 amino acids. The CDR3 loop reads CASSQSSGSYNEQFF. Here the CDR3 DNA reads TGTGCCAGCAGCCAATCTAGCGGTAGTTACAATGAGCAGTTCTTC.

Comments on this clone: Other DNA sequences within the sample encode an identical CDR3. The rearrangement uses TRBV11-2 and TRBJ2-2, with unresolved D. Germline values: CDR1 SGHAT, CDR2 FQNNGV. V gave up 1 base and J gave up 2 bases, with 5 bases separating them. The CDR3 runs to 14 residues. CDR3 sequence reads: CASSLGPNTGELFF. The CDR3 DNA sequence: TGTGCCAGCAGCTTAGGGCCTAACACCGGGGAGCTGTTTTTT.

The chain links TRBV15 to TRBJ2-2, with D uncertain. This CDR3 contains 16 residues. Trimming removed 1 base from V and 2 bases from J, with 11 bases in between. Per germline, CDR1 LNHNV and CDR2 YYDKDF (reference sequence). The DNA of the CDR3 is TGTGCCACCAGCAGAGTCAGAAGCGCAAACACCGGGGAGCTGTTTTTT. Amino acid sequence: CATSRVRSANTGELFF.

The chain has TRBV5-1 and TRBJ2-3; a weak D match, TRBD2 (5 bases). V dropped 5 bases and J dropped 4 bases, with 11 bases sitting between them. Germline lookup yields CDR1 SGHRS and CDR2 YFSETQ. CDR3 length equals 13 residues. DNA of the CDR3: TGCGCCAGCAGGTTTAGCGACCCAGATACGCAGTATTTT. The encoded protein is CASRFSDPDTQYF.

This chain connects TRBV11-2 to TRBJ2-1; D is unresolved. Germline V gene data show CDR1 as SGHAT and CDR2 as FQNNGV. Deletions cut 5 bases from V and 3 bases from J, with 8 bases between. CDR3 length: 13 residues. The CDR3 loop is CASSVAIYNEQFF. The DNA for the CDR3 is TGTGCCAGCAGCGTAGCCATCTACAATGAGCAGTTCTTC.

In DNA, the CDR3 is TGTGCCAGCAGCAACATTAAGGGACTAGCGGGAGTTAATGAGCAGTTCTTC. Encoded protein: CASSNIKGLAGVNEQFF. The rearrangement joins TRBV7-9 to TRBJ2-1, with TRBD2 matching over 14 bases. Germline loops: CDR1 SEHNR, CDR2 FQNEAQ (reference sequence). V shed 5 bases, J shed 7 bases, and the junction held 10 bases outside the gene matches. CDR3 size: 17 residues. The whole variable domain, filled in from reference TRBV7-9 and TRBJ2-1, reads DTGVSQNPRHKITKRGQNVTFRCDPISEHNRLYWYRQTLGQGPEFLTYFQNEAQLEKSRLLSDRFSAERPKGSFSTLEIQRTEQGDSAMYLCASSNIKGLAGVNEQFFGPGTRLTVL.

The rearrangement uses TRBV7-2 and TRBJ2-6; unclear D gene. Trimming removed 1 base at V and 3 bases at J, with 13 bases between. Looked up from germline, CDR1 is SGHTA and CDR2 is FQGNSA. The CDR3 contains 17 residues. CDR3 sequence: CASSLVSILVGANVLTF. In nucleotides, the CDR3 is TGTGCCAGCAGCTTAGTGTCGATACTTGTTGGGGCCAACGTCCTGACTTTC.

The V gene is TRBV5-6, the J gene TRBJ2-6, with D uncertain. Trimming left V 2 bases short and J 0 bases short, with 6 bases between. Germline V gene data show CDR1 as SGHDT and CDR2 as YYEEEE. This CDR3 spans 15 amino acids. CDR3 sequence (DNA): TGTGCCAGCAGCTTTTTCAGCTCTGGGGCCAACGTCCTGACTTTC. Its protein is CASSFFSSGANVLTF.

This chain uses TRBV27 with TRBJ2-3; TRBD1 aligns across 11 bases. Germline lookup yields CDR1 MNHEY and CDR2 SMNVEV (reference sequence). This CDR3 is 14 amino acids long. The trim removed 8 bases at V and 4 bases at J, leaving 5 bases unmatched. CDR3 region: CASGGDRGADTQYF. Here the CDR3 DNA reads TGTGCCAGCGGAGGGGACAGGGGGGCAGATACGCAGTATTTT.

The rearrangement joins TRBV5-1 to TRBJ1-5; no definite D call. CDR1 SGHRS and CDR2 YFSETQ come from the germline V gene. The CDR3 runs to 13 residues. Trimming left V 4 bases short and J 7 bases short, with 12 bases between. The CDR3 region is CASSQLSGQPQHF. In nucleotides, the CDR3 is TGCGCCAGCAGCCAATTGAGCGGGCAGCCCCAGCATTTT.

The chain has TRBV4-1 and TRBJ2-1; 7 bases are a match to TRBD2. CDR1 and CDR2 from the germline V gene are MGHRA and YSYEKL. CDR3 length equals 17 residues. J was trimmed by 0 bases and V by 0 bases; bases with no gene match: 5. This chain's CDR3 is CASSQEVAGSSYNEQFF. The DNA of the CDR3 is TGCGCCAGCAGCCAAGAAGTAGCGGGTAGCTCCTACAATGAGCAGTTCTTC.

The chain combines TRBV3-1 (or the pseudogene TRBV3-2) with TRBJ2-5; 7 bases are shared with TRBD2. Looked up from germline, CDR1 is LGHDT and CDR2 is YNNKEL (reference sequence). This CDR3 region has 15 residues. V trimming: 0 bases; J trimming: 0 bases; junction bases outside the gene matches: 1. The CDR3 sequence is CASSQESGNQETQYF. Here the CDR3 DNA reads TGTGCCAGCAGCCAAGAAAGCGGGAACCAAGAGACCCAGTACTTC.

The V gene is TRBV19, the J gene TRBJ1-1; 8 bases map to TRBD1. There are 15 residues in the CDR3. Per germline, CDR1 LNHDA and CDR2 SQIVND (reference sequence). V lost 6 bases to trimming and J lost 0 bases; unmatched junction nucleotides: 6. The CDR3 DNA is TGTGCCAGTAGGCAGGGGGCCACTTTGAACACTGAAGCTTTCTTT. Its translation: CASRQGATLNTEAFF.

This clone was seen once. The V call is TRBV28, the J call TRBJ1-4, with D unclear. The germline V gene has CDR1 MDHEN and CDR2 SYDVKM. The CDR3 totals 16 residues. The V and J ends lost 5 bases and 2 bases respectively, with 15 bases between them. CDR3 protein: CASSGGSLGTNEKLFF. The CDR3 DNA sequence: TGTGCCAGCAGTGGAGGGTCACTGGGGACTAATGAAAAACTGTTTTTT.